In this sample, the clone carrying this T cell receptor (beta chain) turned up a few times. This sample is drawn from a study of shared clonotypes between healthy human individuals. It was across several immunoSEQ plates that each subset's genomic DNA was evenly split. Sequencing used immunoSEQ multiplex PCR; TCRdb keeps in-frame clones, though not all of them. The sample yields millions of clones, over 85% seen once. The junction had 4 bases not matched to a gene; V was cut back by 6 bases and J by 1 base. Per the germline V gene, CDR1 is SQVTM and CDR2 is ANQGSEA. The CDR3 sequence is 13 residues long.

Source material: naive CD4+ T cells sorted from blood. Stated subset: CD45RA+ positively selected. This sequence joins TRBV29-1 and TRBJ1-2; 8 bases match TRBD1. This receptor was identified in a man aged 18 to 29 in good health. Here the CDR3 reads CSVGQGLNYGYTF. The CDR3 coding sequence is TGCAGCGTCGGACAGGGCCTTAACTATGGCTACACCTTC.